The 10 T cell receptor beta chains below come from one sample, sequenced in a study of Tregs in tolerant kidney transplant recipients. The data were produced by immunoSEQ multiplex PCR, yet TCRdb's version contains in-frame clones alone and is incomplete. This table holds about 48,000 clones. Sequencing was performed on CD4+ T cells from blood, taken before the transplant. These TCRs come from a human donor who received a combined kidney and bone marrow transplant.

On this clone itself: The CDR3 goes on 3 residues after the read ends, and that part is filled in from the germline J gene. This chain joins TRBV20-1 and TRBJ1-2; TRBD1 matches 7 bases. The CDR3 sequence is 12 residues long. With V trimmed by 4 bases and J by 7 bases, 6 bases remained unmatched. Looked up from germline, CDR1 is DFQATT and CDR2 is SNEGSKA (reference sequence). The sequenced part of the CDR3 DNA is TGCAGTGCTATCAACAGGGGCGGTGGC. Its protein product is CSAINRGGG. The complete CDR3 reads CSAINRGGGYTF.

The CDR3 sequence: CAWSRGQGRNEQFF. The covered CDR3 bases are TGTGCCTGGAGCCGGGGACAGGGACGGAATGAG. The chain links TRBV30 to TRBJ2-1; TRBD1 aligns across 9 bases. Read sequence stops 3 residues before the CDR3 end, and the germline J gene provides the missing end. The length of the CDR3 is 14 residues. CDR1 is GTSNPN and CDR2 is SVGIG in the germline V gene (reference sequence). Trimming took 3 bases from V and 7 from J; bases not matched to a gene: 7.

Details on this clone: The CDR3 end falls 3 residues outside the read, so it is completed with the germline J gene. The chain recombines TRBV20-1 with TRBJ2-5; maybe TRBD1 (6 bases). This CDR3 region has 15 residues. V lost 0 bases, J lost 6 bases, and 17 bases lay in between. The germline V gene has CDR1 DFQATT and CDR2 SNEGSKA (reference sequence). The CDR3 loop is CSARDPRDITKTQYF. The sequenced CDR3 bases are TGCAGTGCTAGAGATCCCCGGGACATCACAAAGACC.

CDR3 amino acids: CASGPTGSNQPQHF. Partial CDR3 DNA: TGTGCCAGCGGACCGACAGGGTCCAATCAGCCC. The J gene is TRBJ1-5, the V gene TRBV5-5, with 7 bases lining up with TRBD1. The read falls 3 residues short of the CDR3 end, and the missing part is taken from the germline J gene. Germline CDR1 SGHKS, CDR2 YYEKEE (reference sequence). This CDR3 spans 14 amino acids. V dropped 7 bases and J dropped 3; count of bases not matched to a gene: 7.

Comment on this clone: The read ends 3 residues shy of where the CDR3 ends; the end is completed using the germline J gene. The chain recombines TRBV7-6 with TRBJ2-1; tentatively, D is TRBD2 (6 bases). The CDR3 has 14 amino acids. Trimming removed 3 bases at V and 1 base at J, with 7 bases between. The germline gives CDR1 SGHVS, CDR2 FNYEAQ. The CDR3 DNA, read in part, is TGTGCCAGCAGCTTTAGCGGATCCTACAATGAG. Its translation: CASSFSGSYNE. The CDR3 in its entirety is CASSFSGSYNEQFF.

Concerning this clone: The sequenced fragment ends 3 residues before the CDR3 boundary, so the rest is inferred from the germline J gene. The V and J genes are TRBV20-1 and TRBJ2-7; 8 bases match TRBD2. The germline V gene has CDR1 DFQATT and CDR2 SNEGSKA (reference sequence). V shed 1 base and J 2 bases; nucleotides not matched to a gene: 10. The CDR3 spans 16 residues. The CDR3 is CSARAPSGSLTYEQYF. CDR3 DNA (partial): TGCAGTGCTAGAGCTCCTAGCGGGTCCCTCACCTACGAG.

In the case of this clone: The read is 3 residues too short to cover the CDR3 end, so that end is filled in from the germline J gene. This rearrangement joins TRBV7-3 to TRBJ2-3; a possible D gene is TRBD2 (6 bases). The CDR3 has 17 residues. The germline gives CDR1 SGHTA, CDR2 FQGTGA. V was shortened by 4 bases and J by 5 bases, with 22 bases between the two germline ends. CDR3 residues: CASSSPAGTGVVDTQYF. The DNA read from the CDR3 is TGTGCCAGCAGCTCCCCCGCGGGTACGGGAGTGGTAGATACG.

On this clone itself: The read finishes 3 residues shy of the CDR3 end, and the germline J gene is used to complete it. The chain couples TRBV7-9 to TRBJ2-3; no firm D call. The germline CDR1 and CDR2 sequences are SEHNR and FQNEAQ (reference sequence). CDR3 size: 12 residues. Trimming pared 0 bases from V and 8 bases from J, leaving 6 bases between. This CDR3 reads CASSLASGTQYF. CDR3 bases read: TGTGCCAGCAGCTTAGCGTCCGGTACG.

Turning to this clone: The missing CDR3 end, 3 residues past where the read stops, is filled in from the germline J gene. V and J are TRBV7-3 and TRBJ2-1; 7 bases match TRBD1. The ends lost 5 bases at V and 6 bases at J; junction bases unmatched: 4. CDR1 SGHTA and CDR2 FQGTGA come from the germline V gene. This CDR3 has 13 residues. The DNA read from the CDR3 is TGTGCCAGCAGCCCCCCAGGGGGCAATGAG. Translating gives CASSPPGGNE. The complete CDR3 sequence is CASSPPGGNEQFF.

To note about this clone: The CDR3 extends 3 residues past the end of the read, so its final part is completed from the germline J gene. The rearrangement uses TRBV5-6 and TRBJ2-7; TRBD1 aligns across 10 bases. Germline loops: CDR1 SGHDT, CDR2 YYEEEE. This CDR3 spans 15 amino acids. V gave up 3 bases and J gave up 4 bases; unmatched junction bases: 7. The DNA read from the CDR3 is TGTGCCAGCAGCTCGGCCGACAGGGGGCGATACGAG. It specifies CASSSADRGRYE. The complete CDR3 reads CASSSADRGRYEQYF.